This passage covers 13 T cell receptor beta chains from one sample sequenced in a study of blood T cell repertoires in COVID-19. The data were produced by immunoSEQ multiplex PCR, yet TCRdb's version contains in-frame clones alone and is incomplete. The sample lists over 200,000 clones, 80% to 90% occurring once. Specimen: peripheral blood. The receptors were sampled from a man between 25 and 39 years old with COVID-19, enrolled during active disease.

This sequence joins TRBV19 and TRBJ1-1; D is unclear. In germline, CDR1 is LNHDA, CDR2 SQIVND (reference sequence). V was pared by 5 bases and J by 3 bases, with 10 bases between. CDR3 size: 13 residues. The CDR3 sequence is CASSVTDYTEAFF. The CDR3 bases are TGTGCCAGTAGTGTAACAGATTACACTGAAGCTTTCTTT. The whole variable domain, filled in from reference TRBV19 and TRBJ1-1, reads DGGITQSPKYLFRKEGQNVTLSCEQNLNHDAMYWYRQDPGQGLRLIYYSQIVNDFQKGDIAEGYSVSREKKESFPLTVTSAQKNPTAFYLCASSVTDYTEAFFGQGTRLTVV.

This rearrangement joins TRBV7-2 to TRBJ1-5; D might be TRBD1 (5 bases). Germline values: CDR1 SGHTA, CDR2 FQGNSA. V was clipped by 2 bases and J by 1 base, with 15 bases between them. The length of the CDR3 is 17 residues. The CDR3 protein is CASSLSRESWSNQPQHF. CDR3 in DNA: TGTGCCAGCAGCTTATCCAGGGAAAGCTGGAGCAATCAGCCCCAGCATTTT.

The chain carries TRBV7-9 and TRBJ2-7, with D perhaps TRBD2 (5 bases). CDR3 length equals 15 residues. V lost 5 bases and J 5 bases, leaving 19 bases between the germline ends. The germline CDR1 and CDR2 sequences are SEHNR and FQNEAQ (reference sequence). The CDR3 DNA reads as TGTGCCAGCAGCCCCCAGCGGCGGACTGCGGACGAGCAGTACTTC. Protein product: CASSPQRRTADEQYF.

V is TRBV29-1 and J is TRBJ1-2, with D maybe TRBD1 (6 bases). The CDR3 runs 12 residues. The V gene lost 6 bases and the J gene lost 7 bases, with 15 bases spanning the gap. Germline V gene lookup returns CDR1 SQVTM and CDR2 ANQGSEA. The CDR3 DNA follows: TGCAGCGTGGCAGGGAGGGGGACTGGCTACACCTTC. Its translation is CSVAGRGTGYTF.

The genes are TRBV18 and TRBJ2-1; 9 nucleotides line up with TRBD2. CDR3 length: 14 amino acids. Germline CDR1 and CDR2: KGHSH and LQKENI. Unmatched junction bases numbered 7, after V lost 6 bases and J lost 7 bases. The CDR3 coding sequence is TGTGCCAGCTCCCCGACTAGCGGACAAAATGAGCAGTTCTTC. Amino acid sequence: CASSPTSGQNEQFF.

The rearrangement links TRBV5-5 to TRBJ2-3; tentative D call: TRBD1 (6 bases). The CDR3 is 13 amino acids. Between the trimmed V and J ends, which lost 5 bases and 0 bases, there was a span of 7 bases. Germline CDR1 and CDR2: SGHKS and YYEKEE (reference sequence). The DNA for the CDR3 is TGTGCCAGCAGACAGGGTAGCACAGATACGCAGTATTTT. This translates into CASRQGSTDTQYF.

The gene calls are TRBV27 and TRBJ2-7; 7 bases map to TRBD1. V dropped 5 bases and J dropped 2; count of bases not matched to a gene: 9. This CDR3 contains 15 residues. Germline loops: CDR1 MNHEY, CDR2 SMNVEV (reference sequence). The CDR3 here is CASSPLRGGTYEQYF. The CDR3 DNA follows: TGTGCCAGCAGTCCATTAAGAGGGGGCACCTACGAGCAGTACTTC.

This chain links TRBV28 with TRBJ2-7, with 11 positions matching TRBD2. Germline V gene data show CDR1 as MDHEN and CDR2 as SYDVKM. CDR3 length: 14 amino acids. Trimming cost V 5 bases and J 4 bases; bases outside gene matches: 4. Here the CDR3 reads CASSPRLAGYEQYF. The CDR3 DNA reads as TGTGCCAGCAGTCCACGACTAGCGGGATACGAGCAGTACTTC.

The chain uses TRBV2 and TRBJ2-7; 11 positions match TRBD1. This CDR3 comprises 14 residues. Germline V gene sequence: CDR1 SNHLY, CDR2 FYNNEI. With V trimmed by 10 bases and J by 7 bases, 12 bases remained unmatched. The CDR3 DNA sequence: TGTGCCAACTCTCTGATAGGGACAGGGGGAGAGCAGTACTTC. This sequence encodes CANSLIGTGGEQYF.

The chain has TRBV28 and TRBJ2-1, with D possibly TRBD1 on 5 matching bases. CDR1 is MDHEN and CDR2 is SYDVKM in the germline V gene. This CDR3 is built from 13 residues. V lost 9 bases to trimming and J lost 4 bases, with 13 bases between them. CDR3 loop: CASRQPDYNEQFF. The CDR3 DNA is TGTGCCAGTCGACAGCCGGATTACAATGAGCAGTTCTTC.

CDR3 DNA: TGTGCCAGCAGTGACTACCAAGCACAGGGGACTGGCTACACCTTC. Its protein is CASSDYQAQGTGYTF. The rearrangement links TRBV27 to TRBJ1-2; the match to TRBD1 covers 7 bases. The CDR3 totals 15 residues. The junction had 13 bases not matched to a gene; V was cut back by 5 bases and J by 7 bases. Germline-derived CDR1 and CDR2 are MNHEY and SMNVEV (reference sequence).

CDR3 in DNA: TGTGCCAGCAGCTTTCACGGGGGAGGAACCTACGAGCAGTACTTC. Translated, it gives CASSFHGGGTYEQYF. This sequence joins TRBV5-4 and TRBJ2-7, with D perhaps TRBD2 (6 bases). The CDR3 is 15 residues long. The germline CDR1 and CDR2 sequences are SGHNT and YYREEE (reference sequence). Trimming took off 2 bases at V and 2 bases at J, with 14 bases between the two ends.

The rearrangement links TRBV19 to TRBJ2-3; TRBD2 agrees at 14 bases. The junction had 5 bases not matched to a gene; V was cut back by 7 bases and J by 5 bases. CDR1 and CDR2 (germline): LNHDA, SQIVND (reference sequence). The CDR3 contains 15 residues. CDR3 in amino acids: CASMSTSGGVDTQYF. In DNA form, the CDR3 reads TGTGCCAGTATGTCGACTAGCGGGGGGGTAGATACGCAGTATTTT.